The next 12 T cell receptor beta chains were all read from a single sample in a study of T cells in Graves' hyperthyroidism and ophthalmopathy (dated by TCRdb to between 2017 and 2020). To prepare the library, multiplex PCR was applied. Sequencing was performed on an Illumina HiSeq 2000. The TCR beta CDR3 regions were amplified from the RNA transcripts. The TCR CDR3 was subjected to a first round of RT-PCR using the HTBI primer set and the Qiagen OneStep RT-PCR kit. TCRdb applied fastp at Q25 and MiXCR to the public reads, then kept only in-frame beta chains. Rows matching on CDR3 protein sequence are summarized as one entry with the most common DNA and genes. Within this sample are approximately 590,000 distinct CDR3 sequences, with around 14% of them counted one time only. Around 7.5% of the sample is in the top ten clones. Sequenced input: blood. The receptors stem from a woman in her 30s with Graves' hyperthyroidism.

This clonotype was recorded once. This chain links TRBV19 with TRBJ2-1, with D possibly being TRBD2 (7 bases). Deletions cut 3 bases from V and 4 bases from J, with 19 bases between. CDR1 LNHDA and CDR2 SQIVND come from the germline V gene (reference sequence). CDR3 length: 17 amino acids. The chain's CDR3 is CASSIRRGGVGYNEQFF. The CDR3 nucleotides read TGTGCCAGTAGTATTAGGAGGGGGGGTGTAGGGTACAATGAGCAGTTCTTC.

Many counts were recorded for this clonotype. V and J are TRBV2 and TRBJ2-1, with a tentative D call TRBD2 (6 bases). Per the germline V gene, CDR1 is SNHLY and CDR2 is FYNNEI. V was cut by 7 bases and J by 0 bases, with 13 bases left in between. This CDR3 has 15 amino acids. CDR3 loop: CASTASEGSYNEQFF. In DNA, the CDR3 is TGTGCCAGCACGGCTAGCGAGGGCTCCTACAATGAGCAGTTCTTC.

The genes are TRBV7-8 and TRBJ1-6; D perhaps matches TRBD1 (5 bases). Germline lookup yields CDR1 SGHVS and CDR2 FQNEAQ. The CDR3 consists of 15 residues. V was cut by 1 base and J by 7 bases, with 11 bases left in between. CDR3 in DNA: TGTGCCAGCAGCTTAGTTCGGGGCTCAAATTCACCCCTCCACTTT. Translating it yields CASSLVRGSNSPLHF.

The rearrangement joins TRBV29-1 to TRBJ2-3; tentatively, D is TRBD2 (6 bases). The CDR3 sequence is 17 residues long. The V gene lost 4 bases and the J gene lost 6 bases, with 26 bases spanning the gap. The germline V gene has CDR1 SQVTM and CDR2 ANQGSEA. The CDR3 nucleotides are TGCAGCGTTGGAGAGAGTCAGGCGGGACGGGTCTCTGATACGCAGTATTTT. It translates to CSVGESQAGRVSDTQYF.

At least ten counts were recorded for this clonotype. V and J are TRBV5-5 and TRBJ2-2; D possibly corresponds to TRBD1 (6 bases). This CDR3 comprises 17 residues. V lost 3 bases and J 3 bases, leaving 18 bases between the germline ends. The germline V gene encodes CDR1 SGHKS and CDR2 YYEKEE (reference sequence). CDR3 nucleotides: TGTGCCAGCAGCTGGGGTACAGGGTTTTGGGACACCGGGGAGCTGTTTTTT. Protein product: CASSWGTGFWDTGELFF. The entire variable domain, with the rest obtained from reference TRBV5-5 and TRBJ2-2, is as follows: DAGVTQSPTHLIKTRGQQVTLRCSPISGHKSVSWYQQVLGQGPQFIFQYYEKEERGRGNFPDRFSARQFPNYSSELNVNALLLGDSALYLCASSWGTGFWDTGELFFGEGSRLTVL.

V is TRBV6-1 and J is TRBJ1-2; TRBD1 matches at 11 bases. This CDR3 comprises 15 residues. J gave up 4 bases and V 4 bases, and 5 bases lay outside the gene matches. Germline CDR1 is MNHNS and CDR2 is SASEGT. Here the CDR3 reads CASSGTGGRPYGYTF. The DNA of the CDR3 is TGTGCCAGCAGTGGGACAGGGGGCCGGCCCTATGGCTACACCTTC.

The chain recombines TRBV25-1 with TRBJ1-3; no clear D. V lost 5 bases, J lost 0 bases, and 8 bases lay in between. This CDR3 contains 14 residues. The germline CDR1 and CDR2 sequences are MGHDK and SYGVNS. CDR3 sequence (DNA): TGTGCCAGCAGTTATGGAGACTCTGGAAACACCATATATTTT. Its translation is CASSYGDSGNTIYF.

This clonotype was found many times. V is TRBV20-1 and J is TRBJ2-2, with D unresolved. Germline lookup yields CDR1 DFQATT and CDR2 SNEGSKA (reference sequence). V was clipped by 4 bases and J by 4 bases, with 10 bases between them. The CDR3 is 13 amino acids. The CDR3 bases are TGCAGTGCTAAACCTCTAGGCACCGGGGAGCTGTTTTTT. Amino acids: CSAKPLGTGELFF.

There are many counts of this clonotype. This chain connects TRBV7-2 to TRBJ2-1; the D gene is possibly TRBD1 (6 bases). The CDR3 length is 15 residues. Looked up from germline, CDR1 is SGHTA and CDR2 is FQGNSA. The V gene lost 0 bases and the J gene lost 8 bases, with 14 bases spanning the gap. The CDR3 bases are TGTGCCAGCAGCTTAGCGAGGGACACTTTTCATGAGCAGTTCTTC. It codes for CASSLARDTFHEQFF. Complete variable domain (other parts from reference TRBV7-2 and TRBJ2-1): GAGVSQSPSNKVTEKGKDVELRCDPISGHTALYWYRQSLGQGLEFLIYFQGNSAPDKSGLPSDRFSAERTGGSVSTLTIQRTQQEDSAVYLCASSLARDTFHEQFFGPGTRLTVL.

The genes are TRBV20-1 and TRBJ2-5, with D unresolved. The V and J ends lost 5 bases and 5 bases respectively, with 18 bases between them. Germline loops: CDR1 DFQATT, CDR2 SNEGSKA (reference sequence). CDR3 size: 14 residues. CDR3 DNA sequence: TGCAGTGCTTCGAATTCCCAACCGCCGGAGACCCAGTACTTC. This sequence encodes CSASNSQPPETQYF.

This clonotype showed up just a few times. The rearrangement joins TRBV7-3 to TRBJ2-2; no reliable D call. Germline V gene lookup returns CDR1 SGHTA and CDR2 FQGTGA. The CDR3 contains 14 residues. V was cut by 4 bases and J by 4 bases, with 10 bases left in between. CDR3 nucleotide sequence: TGTGCCAGCAGCTCCTTTATGGGCACCGGGGAGCTGTTTTTT. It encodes CASSSFMGTGELFF.

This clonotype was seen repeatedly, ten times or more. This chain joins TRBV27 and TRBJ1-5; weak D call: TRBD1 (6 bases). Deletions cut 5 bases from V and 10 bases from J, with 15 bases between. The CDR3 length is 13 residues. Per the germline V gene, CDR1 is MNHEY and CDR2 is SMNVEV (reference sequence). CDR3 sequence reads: CASSGVGGGPQHF. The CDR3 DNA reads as TGTGCCAGCAGTGGGGTAGGGGGGGGTCCCCAGCATTTT.